One sample yielded the 2 T cell receptor beta chains listed below, sequenced in a study of blood T cells in healthy people across ages. Combining a sample-barcoded 5' primer with a J-beta primer mix, a second PCR ran for about 6 to 12 cycles. TCRdb reanalysed the 5' RACE reads using MiXCR and keeps one entry per CDR3 protein. The repertoire has 650,000 to 1,000,000 distinct CDR3 sequences, around half of them found once; the top ten carry about a sixth. Sequenced material: blood. Receptor source: an older man in good health.

The chain joins TRBV6-5 to TRBJ2-6; perhaps TRBD1 as D (6 bases). From germline, CDR1 is MNHEY and CDR2 SVGAGI. The CDR3 length is 16 residues. Trimming stripped 2 bases from V and 1 base from J, with 9 bases between. Here the CDR3 reads CASSYDTGSGANVLTF. DNA for the CDR3: TGTGCCAGCAGTTACGATACAGGGTCTGGGGCCAACGTCCTGACTTTC.

This sequence joins TRBV5-6 and TRBJ2-1, with 10 bases identical to TRBD1. The J call may not be correct, given that the DNA end is closer to TRBJ2-7. This CDR3 is 15 amino acids long. Germline values: CDR1 SGHDT, CDR2 YYEEEE. CDR3 nucleotide sequence: TGTGCCAGCAGCTTTGGGGACAGGGGCTACAATGAGCAGTACTTC. Its translation: CASSFGDRGYNEQYF.